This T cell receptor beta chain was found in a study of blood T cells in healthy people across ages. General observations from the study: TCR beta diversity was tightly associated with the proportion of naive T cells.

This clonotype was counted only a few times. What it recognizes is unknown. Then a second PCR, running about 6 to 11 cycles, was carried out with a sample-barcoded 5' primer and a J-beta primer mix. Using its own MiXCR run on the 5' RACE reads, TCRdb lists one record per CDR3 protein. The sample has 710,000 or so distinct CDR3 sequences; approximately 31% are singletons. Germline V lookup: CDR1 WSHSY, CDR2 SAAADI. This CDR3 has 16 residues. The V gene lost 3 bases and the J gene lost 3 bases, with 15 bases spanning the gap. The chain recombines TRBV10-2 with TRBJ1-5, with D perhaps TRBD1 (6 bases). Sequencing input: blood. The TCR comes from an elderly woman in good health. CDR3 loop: CASSDWGPQNNQPQHF. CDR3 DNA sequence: TGCGCCAGCAGTGATTGGGGGCCGCAAAACAATCAGCCCCAGCATTTT.